These 4 T cell receptor beta chains came from one sample sequenced in a study of cytomegalovirus exposure and HLA in healthy donors. In the PCR, 60 Vbeta and 13 Jbeta primers were used. Some clones are missing from TCRdb's copy, which holds only in-frame ones; the method was immunoSEQ multiplex PCR. The sample gives around 160,000 clones, around 79% of which show up once; around 3% is in the top ten. Material for sequencing was PBMCs. The receptors stem from a woman in her forties in good health and CMV-seropositive.

The chain carries TRBV11-3 and TRBJ2-7; D ambiguous. The CDR3 runs to 15 residues. The germline V gene encodes CDR1 SGHNT and CDR2 YENEEA. Trimming took off 1 base at V and 3 bases at J, with 13 bases between the two ends. CDR3 DNA: TGTGCCAGCAGCTTAGGAGACACTCGGTACTACGAGCAGTACTTC. Translation gives CASSLGDTRYYEQYF. Full variable domain (outside the CDR3, taken from reference TRBV11-3 and TRBJ2-7): EAGVVQSPRYKIIEKKQPVAFWCNPISGHNTLYWYLQNLGQGPELLIRYENEEAVDDSQLPKDRFSAERLKGVDSTLKIQPAELGDSAVYLCASSLGDTRYYEQYFGPGTRLTVT.

The genes are TRBV5-6 and TRBJ1-1, with 9 positions matching TRBD1. From germline, CDR1 is SGHDT and CDR2 YYEEEE. CDR3 length: 14 amino acids. The trim removed 5 bases at V and 4 bases at J, leaving 6 bases unmatched. The CDR3 here is CASSLTGGITEAFF. CDR3 nucleotides: TGTGCCAGCAGTCTTACAGGGGGCATCACTGAAGCTTTCTTT.

This chain connects TRBV29-1 to TRBJ2-3; D is possibly TRBD1 (6 bases). Looked up from germline, CDR1 is SQVTM and CDR2 is ANQGSEA. The CDR3 extends over 15 amino acids. V was pared by 5 bases and J by 1 base, with 16 bases between. CDR3 sequence reads: CSVQQGMLGTDTQYF. CDR3 coding DNA: TGCAGCGTTCAACAGGGTATGTTGGGCACAGATACGCAGTATTTT.

V gene TRBV5-1 combines with J gene TRBJ1-1, with D possibly being TRBD1 (5 bases). The CDR3 is made up of 13 amino acids. Trimming took 4 bases from V and 4 from J, leaving 11 bases between them. The germline gives CDR1 SGHRS, CDR2 YFSETQ. The CDR3 region is CASSRGSLTEAFF. CDR3 coding DNA: TGCGCCAGCAGCAGGGGAAGTCTCACTGAAGCTTTCTTT.